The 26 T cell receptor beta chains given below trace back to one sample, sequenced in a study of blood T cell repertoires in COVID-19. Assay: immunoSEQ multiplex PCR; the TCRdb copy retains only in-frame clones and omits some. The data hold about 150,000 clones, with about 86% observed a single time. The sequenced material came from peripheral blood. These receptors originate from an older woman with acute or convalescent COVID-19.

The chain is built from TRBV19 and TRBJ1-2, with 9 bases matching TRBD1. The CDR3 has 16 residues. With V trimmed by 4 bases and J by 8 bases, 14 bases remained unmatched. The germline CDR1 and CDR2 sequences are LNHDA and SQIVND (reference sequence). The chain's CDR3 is CASSNHNPGQGVGYTF. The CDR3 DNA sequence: TGTGCCAGTAGTAACCACAACCCGGGACAGGGTGTCGGCTACACCTTC. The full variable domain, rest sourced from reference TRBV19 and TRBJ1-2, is DGGITQSPKYLFRKEGQNVTLSCEQNLNHDAMYWYRQDPGQGLRLIYYSQIVNDFQKGDIAEGYSVSREKKESFPLTVTSAQKNPTAFYLCASSNHNPGQGVGYTFGSGTRLTVV.

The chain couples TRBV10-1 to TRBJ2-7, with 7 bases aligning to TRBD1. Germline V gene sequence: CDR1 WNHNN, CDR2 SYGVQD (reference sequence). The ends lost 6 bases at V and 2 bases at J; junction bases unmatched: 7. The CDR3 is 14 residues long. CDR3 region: CASSRGQSPYEQYF. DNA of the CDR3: TGCGCCAGCAGCCGGGGACAGAGTCCCTACGAGCAGTACTTC.

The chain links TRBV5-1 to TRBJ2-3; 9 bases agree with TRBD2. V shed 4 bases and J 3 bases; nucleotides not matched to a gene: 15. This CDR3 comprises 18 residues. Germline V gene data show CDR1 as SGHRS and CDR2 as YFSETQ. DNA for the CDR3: TGCGCCAGCAGCCTGAATGGGGTAGCGGGGGATGGTACAGATACGCAGTATTTT. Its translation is CASSLNGVAGDGTDTQYF.

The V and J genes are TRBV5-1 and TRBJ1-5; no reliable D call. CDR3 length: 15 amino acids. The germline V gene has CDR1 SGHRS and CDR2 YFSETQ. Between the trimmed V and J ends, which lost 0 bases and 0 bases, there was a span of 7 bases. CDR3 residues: CASSLGTVSNQPQHF. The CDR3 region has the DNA TGCGCCAGCAGCTTGGGGACTGTTAGCAATCAGCCCCAGCATTTT.

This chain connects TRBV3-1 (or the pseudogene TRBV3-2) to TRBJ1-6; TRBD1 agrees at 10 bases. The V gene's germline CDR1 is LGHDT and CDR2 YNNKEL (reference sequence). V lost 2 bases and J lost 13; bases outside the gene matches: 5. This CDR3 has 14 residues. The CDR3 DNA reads TGTGCCAGCAGCCAACCCGGGACAGGGGCTCCCCTCCACTTT. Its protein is CASSQPGTGAPLHF.

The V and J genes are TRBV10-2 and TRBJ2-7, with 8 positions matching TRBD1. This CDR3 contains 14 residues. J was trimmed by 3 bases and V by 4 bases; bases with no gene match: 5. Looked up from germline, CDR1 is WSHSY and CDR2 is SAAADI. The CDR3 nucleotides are TGCGCCAGCAGTGCACAGGGGGTCGGCTACGAGCAGTACGTC. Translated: CASSAQGVGYEQYV.

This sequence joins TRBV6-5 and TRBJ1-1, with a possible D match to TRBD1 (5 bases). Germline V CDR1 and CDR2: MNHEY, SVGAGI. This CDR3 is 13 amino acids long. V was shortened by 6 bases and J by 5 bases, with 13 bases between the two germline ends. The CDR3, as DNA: TGTGCCAGCAGGCTGGGGGGAGGGACTGAAGCTTTCTTT. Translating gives CASRLGGGTEAFF.

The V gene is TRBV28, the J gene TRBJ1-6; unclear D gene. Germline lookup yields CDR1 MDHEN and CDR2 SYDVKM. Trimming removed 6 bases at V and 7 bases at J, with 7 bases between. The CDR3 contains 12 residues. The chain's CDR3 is CASSSGNSPLHF. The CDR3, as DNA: TGTGCCAGCAGCTCGGGAAATTCACCCCTCCACTTT.

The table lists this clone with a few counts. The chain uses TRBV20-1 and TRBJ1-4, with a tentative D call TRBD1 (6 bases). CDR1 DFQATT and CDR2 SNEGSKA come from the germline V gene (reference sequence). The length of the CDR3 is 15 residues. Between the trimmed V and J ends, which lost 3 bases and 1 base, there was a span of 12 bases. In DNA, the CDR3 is TGCAGTGCTAGTTCAGGGGAGTTAACTAATGAAAAACTGTTTTTT. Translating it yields CSASSGELTNEKLFF.

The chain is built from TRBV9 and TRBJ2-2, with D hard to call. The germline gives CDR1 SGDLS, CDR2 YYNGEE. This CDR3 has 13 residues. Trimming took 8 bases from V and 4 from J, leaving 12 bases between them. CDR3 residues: CARTQSSTGELFF. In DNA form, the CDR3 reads TGTGCCAGAACACAGAGTAGCACCGGGGAGCTGTTTTTT. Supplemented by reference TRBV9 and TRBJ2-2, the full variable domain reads DSGVTQTPKHLITATGQRVTLRCSPRSGDLSVYWYQQSLDQGLQFLIQYYNGEERAKGNILERFSAQQFPDLHSELNLSSLELGDSALYFCARTQSSTGELFFGEGSRLTVL.

For the CDR3, the DNA is TGTGCCAGCAGACTACTAGCCGGGGAGACCCAGTACTTC. This encodes CASRLLAGETQYF. The chain has TRBV3-1 (or the pseudogene TRBV3-2) and TRBJ2-5; possible D gene TRBD2, 6 bases. Germline V gene sequence: CDR1 LGHDT, CDR2 YNNKEL (reference sequence). CDR3 length equals 13 residues. V dropped 6 bases and J dropped 5 bases, with 13 bases sitting between them.

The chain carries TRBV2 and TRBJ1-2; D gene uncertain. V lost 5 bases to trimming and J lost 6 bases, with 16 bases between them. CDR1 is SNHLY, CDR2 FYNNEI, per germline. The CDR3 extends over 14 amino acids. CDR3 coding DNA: TGTGCCAGCAGTCGGGGTGCCGAGCTAAATGGCTACACCTTC. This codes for CASSRGAELNGYTF.

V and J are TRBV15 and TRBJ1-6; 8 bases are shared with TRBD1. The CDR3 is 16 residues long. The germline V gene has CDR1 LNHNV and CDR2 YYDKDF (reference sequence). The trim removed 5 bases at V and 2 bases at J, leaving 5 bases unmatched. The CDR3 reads CATSGRQGTYNSPLHF. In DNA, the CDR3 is TGTGCCACCAGCGGTAGACAGGGGACCTATAATTCACCCCTCCACTTT. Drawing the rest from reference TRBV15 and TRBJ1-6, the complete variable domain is DAMVIQNPRYQVTQFGKPVTLSCSQTLNHNVMYWYQQKSSQAPKLLFHYYDKDFNNEADTPDNFQSRRPNTSFCFLDIRSPGLGDTAMYLCATSGRQGTYNSPLHFGNGTRLTVT.

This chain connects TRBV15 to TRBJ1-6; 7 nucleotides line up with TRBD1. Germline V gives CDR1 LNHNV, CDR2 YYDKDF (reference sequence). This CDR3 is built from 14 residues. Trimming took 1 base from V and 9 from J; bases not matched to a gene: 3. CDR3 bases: TGTGCCACCAGCAGAGGACAGGGAGGTTCACCCCTCCACTTT. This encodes CATSRGQGGSPLHF.

CDR3 sequence (DNA): TGTGCCAGCAGCTTCCTGGGAGGGGCCGGCGGGGAGCTGTTTTTT. Encoded protein: CASSFLGGAGGELFF. The chain links TRBV3-1 (or the pseudogene TRBV3-2) to TRBJ2-2; 7 bases map to TRBD2. The CDR3 spans 15 residues. Germline trimming cut 5 bases from V and 7 bases from J; bases unmatched to any gene: 10. Germline V gene lookup returns CDR1 LGHDT and CDR2 YNNKEL (reference sequence).

CDR3 DNA: TGTGCCAGCAGCGGCGATGGGCAGGGTGACGATGAGCAGTTCTTC. This codes for CASSGDGQGDDEQFF. The gene calls are TRBV5-6 and TRBJ2-1, with D perhaps matching TRBD1 (5 bases). This CDR3 spans 15 amino acids. Germline CDR1 is SGHDT and CDR2 is YYEEEE. V dropped 4 bases and J dropped 8 bases, with 19 bases sitting between them.

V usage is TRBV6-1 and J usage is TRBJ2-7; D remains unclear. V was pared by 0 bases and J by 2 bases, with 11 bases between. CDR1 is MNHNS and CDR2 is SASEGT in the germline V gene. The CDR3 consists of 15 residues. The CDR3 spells CASSEALTAPYEQYF. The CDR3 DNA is TGTGCCAGCAGTGAAGCGCTTACAGCTCCCTACGAGCAGTACTTC.

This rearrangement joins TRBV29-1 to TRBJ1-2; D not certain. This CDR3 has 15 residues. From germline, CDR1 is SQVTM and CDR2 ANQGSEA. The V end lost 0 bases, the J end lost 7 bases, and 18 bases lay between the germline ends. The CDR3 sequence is CSVEDLYAAVAGYTF. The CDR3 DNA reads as TGCAGCGTTGAAGATCTTTACGCGGCCGTGGCTGGCTACACCTTC.

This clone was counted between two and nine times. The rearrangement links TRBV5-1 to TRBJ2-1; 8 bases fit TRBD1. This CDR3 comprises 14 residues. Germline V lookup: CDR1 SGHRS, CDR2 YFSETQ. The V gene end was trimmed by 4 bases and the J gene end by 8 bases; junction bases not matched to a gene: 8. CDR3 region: CASSQGQGGYEQFF. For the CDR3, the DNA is TGCGCCAGCAGCCAAGGACAGGGAGGATATGAGCAGTTCTTC.

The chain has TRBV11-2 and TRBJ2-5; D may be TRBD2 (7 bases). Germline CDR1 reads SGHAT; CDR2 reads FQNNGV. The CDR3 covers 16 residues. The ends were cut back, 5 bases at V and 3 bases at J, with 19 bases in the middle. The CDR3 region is CASSTGGGLAEETQYF. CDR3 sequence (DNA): TGTGCCAGCAGCACCGGTGGGGGGCTAGCGGAAGAGACCCAGTACTTC.

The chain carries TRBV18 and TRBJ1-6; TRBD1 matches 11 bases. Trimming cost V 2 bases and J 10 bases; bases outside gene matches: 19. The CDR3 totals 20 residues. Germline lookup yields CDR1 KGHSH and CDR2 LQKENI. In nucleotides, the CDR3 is TGTGCCAGCTCACCAACTACGGTAATTCGACCGGGACAGGGGGAATCACCCCTCCACTTT. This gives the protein CASSPTTVIRPGQGESPLHF.

The CDR3, as DNA: TGTGCCAGCAGTACGGACCGCGGGCGGAACTATGGCTACACCTTC. This gives the protein CASSTDRGRNYGYTF. J is TRBJ1-2 and V is TRBV6-5; D is unclear. The germline gives CDR1 MNHEY, CDR2 SVGAGI. There are 15 residues in the CDR3. The V and J ends lost 5 bases and 2 bases respectively, with 15 bases between them.

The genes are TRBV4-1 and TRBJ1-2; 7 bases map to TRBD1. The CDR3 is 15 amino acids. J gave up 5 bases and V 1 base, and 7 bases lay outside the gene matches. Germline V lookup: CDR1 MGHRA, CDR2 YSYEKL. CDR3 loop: CASSQVGTAFYGYTF. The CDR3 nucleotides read TGCGCCAGCAGCCAAGTTGGGACAGCCTTTTATGGCTACACCTTC.

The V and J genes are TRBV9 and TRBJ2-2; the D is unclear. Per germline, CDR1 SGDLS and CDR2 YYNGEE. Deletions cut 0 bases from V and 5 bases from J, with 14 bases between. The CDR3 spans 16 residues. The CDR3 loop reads CASSVGTAYWTGELFF. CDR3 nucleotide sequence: TGTGCCAGCAGCGTAGGCACAGCCTATTGGACCGGGGAGCTGTTTTTT.

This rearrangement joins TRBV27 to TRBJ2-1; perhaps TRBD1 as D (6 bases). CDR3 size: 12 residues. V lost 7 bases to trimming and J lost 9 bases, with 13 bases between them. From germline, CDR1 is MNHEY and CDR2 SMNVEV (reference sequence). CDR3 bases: TGTGCCAGCACCGCCGGGACACGTGAGCAGTTCTTC. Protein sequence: CASTAGTREQFF.

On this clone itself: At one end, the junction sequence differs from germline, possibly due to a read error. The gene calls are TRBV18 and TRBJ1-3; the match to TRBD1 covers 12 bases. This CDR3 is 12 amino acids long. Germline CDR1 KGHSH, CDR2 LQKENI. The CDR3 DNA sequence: TGTGCCAGCTCACCACGCCAGGGACAGGGGGCCTTT. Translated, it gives CASSPRQGQGAF.